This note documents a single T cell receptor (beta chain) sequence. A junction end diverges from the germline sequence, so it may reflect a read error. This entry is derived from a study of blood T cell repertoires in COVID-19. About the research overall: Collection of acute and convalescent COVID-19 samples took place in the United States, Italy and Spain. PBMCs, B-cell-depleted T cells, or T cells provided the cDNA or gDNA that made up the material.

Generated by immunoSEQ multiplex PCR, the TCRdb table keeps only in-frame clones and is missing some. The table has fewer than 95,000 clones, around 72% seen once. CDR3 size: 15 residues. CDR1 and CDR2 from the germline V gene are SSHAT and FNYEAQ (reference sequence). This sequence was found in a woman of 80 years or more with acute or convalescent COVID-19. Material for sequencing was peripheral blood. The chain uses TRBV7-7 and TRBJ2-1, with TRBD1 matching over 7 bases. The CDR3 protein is CASSLDRDVNNEQFF. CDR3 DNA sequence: TGTGCTAGCAGCTTAGACAGGGACGTGAACAATGAGCAGTTCTTC. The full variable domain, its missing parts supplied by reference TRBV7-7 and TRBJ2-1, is GAGVSQSPRYKVTKRGQDVTLRCDPISSHATLYWYQQALGQGPEFLTYFNYEAQPDKSGLPSDRFSAERPEGSISTLTIQRTEQRDSAMYRCASSLDRDVNNEQFFGPGTRLTVL.